The 9 T cell receptor beta chains reported below all come from one sample, sequenced in a study of early T cells in non-severe SARS-CoV-2 infection. TCRdb reprocessed the 5' RACE reads with MiXCR, giving one entry per CDR3 protein. Found here are 45,000 to 55,000 distinct CDR3 sequences, approximately 10% of them singletons; the top ten hold roughly 10%. What was sequenced was whole blood. These receptors came from an adult who was a healthcare worker with PCR-confirmed SARS-CoV-2 infection or an uninfected control (not recorded which).

The chain uses TRBV6-5 and TRBJ1-1; TRBD1 is a possible D gene (5 bases). With 1 base removed from V and 7 bases from J, the gap between germline ends came to 19 bases. This CDR3 is 16 amino acids long. Germline CDR1 is MNHEY and CDR2 is SVGAGI. CDR3 residues: CASSYFIGEAGNEAFF. The CDR3 DNA reads as TGTGCCAGCAGTTACTTTATAGGGGAGGCAGGGAATGAAGCTTTCTTT.

This clonotype was counted ten times or more. Germline and junction disagree at one end, which may indicate a read error. The J gene is TRBJ1-2, the V gene TRBV28, with D possibly matching TRBD1 (5 bases). Looked up from germline, CDR1 is MDHEN and CDR2 is SYDVKM. There are 11 residues in the CDR3. CDR3 protein: CASSFGTDISF. As DNA, the CDR3 is TGTGCCAGCAGTTTCGGGACCGACATTTCGTTC.

The rearrangement uses TRBV20-1 and TRBJ2-2, with 7 positions matching TRBD2. Germline V lookup: CDR1 DFQATT, CDR2 SNEGSKA (reference sequence). Germline trimming cut 5 bases from V and 0 bases from J; bases unmatched to any gene: 12. CDR3 size: 17 residues. The CDR3 coding sequence is TGCAGTGCTGGAGCTACCCCCGGACTAGCGAACACCGGGGAGCTGTTTTTT. It specifies CSAGATPGLANTGELFF.

This clonotype was detected ten times or more. The chain employs TRBV4-1 and TRBJ2-5; 7 positions match TRBD1. V was pared by 3 bases and J by 4 bases, with 8 bases of the junction left unmatched. Germline CDR1 and CDR2: MGHRA and YSYEKL. The CDR3 loop spans 15 amino acids. CDR3 loop: CASSHQTGIRETQYF. For the CDR3, the DNA is TGCGCCAGCAGCCACCAGACAGGGATCCGAGAGACCCAGTACTTC.

V gene TRBV29-1 combines with J gene TRBJ1-4; 7 bases match TRBD1. CDR1 and CDR2 from the germline V gene are SQVTM and ANQGSEA. V shed 6 bases and J 0 bases; nucleotides not matched to a gene: 4. The CDR3 runs to 14 residues. Here the CDR3 DNA reads TGCAGCGTGCGGGACAGTGCAACTAATGAAAAACTGTTTTTT. It codes for CSVRDSATNEKLFF. The full variable domain, with the rest looked up from reference TRBV29-1 and TRBJ1-4, is SAVISQKPSRDICQRGTSLTIQCQVDSQVTMMFWYRQQPGQSLTLIATANQGSEATYESGFVIDKFPISRPNLTFSTLTVSNMSPEDSSIYLCSVRDSATNEKLFFGSGTQLSVL.

A few counts support this clonotype. CDR3 coding DNA: TGCAGTGCCCGAGGGGGCAGGAGCTCCTATAATTCACCCCTCCACTTT. Translation gives CSARGGRSSYNSPLHF. This chain uses TRBV20-1 with TRBJ1-6; 7 bases line up with TRBD1. CDR3 size: 16 residues. The V and J ends lost 6 bases and 0 bases, in that order; junction bases with no gene match: 8. Germline V gives CDR1 DFQATT, CDR2 SNEGSKA (reference sequence).

The chain recombines TRBV19 with TRBJ2-3; 8 bases are shared with TRBD2. With V trimmed by 7 bases and J by 5 bases, 17 bases remained unmatched. CDR3 length: 17 amino acids. Germline-derived CDR1 and CDR2 are LNHDA and SQIVND (reference sequence). DNA of the CDR3: TGTGCCAGTACTCCCCCGCGGGCGGGGGGCCGTTTAGATACGCAGTATTTT. It is translated as CASTPPRAGGRLDTQYF.

The chain recombines TRBV12-3 or TRBV12-4 with TRBJ2-7; possibly TRBD1 or TRBD2 for D (5 bases each). This CDR3 has 13 amino acids. Trimming removed 4 bases at V and 4 bases at J, with 11 bases between. The CDR3 DNA is TGTGCCAGCAGTTGGCTTGGGGGATACGAGCAGTACTTC. Encoded protein: CASSWLGGYEQYF.

The table lists this clonotype with many counts. The chain combines TRBV11-2 with TRBJ2-2, with 7 bases matching TRBD1. The CDR3 length is 13 residues. The germline CDR1 and CDR2 sequences are SGHAT and FQNNGV. The junction had 4 bases not matched to a gene; V was cut back by 5 bases and J by 7 bases. The chain's CDR3 is CASSLRGFGELFF. The CDR3 DNA follows: TGTGCCAGCAGCCTCAGGGGGTTCGGGGAGCTGTTTTTT.